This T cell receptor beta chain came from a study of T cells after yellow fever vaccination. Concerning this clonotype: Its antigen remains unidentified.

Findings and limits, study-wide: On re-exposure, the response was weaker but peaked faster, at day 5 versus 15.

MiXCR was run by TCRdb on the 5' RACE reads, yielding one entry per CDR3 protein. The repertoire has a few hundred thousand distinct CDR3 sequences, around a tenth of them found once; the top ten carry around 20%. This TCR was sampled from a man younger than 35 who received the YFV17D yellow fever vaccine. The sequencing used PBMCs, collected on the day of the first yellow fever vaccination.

CDR3 region: CATLEPNSPLHF. CDR3 coding DNA: TGTGCCACCCTCGAACCGAATTCACCCCTCCACTTT. The chain joins TRBV10-3 to TRBJ1-6; the D is unclear. CDR3 length: 12 residues. CDR1 and CDR2 from the germline V gene are ENHRY and SYGVKD. V gave up 10 bases and J gave up 7 bases, with 11 bases separating them.